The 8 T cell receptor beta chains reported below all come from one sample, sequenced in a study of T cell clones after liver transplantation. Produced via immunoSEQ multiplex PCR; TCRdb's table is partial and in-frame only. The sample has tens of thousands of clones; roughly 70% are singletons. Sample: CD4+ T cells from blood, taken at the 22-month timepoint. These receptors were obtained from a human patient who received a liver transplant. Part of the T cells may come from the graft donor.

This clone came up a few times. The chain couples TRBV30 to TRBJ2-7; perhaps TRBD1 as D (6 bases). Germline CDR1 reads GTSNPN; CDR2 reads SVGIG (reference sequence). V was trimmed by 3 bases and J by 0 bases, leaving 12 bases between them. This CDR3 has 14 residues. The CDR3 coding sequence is TGTGCCTGGAGCTTATTGGACAGCTCCTACGAGCAGTACTTC. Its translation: CAWSLLDSSYEQYF. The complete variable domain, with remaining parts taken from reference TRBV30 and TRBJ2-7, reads SQTIHQWPATLVQPVGSPLSLECTVEGTSNPNLYWYRQAAGRGLQLLFYSVGIGQISSEVPQNLSASRPQDRQFILSSKKLLLSDSGFYLCAWSLLDSSYEQYFGPGTRLTVT.

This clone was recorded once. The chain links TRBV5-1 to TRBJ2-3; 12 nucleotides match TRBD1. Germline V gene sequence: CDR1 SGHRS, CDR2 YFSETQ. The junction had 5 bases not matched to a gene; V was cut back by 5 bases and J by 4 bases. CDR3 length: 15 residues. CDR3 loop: CASSEGQGAADTQYF. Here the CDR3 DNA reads TGCGCCAGCAGTGAGGGACAGGGGGCGGCAGATACGCAGTATTTT.

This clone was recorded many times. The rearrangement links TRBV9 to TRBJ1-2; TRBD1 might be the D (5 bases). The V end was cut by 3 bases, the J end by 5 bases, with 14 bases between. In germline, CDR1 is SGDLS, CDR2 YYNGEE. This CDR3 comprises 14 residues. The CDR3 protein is CASSAGHRKYGYTF. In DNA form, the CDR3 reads TGTGCCAGCAGCGCCGGACACCGAAAGTATGGCTACACCTTC.

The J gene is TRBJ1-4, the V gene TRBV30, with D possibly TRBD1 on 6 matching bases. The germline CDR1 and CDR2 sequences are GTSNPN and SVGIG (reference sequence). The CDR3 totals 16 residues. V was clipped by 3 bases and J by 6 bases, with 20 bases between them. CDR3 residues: CAWSERGQYLYEKLFF. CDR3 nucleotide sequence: TGTGCCTGGAGCGAACGAGGACAGTATTTATATGAAAAACTGTTTTTT.

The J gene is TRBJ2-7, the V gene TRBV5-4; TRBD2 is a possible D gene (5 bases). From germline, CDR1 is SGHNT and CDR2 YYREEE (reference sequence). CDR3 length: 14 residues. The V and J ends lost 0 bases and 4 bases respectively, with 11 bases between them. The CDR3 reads CASSLGQDLYEQYF. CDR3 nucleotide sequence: TGTGCCAGCAGCTTGGGCCAGGACTTATACGAGCAGTACTTC.

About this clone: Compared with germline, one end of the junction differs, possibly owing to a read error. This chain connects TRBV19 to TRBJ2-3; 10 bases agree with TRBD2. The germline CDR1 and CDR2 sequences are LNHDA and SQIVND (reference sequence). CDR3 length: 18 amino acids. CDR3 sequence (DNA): TGTGCCAGTAGCAGTCCGGGCAGCGGGGGGGCCACGGGAGATGCGCAGTATTTT. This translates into CASSSPGSGGATGDAQYF.

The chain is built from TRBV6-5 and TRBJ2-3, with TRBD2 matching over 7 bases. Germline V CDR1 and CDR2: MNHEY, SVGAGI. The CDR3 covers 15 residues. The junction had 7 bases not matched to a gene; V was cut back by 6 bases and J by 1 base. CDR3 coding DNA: TGTGCCAGCAGACCAGCGAGCGGGGGCACAGATACGCAGTATTTT. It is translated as CASRPASGGTDTQYF.

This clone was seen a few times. CDR3 nucleotide sequence: TGTGCCAGCAGCCCGGGTCCACAGGGACAAGAGACCCAGTACTTC. Protein product: CASSPGPQGQETQYF. The chain uses TRBV7-2 and TRBJ2-5; perhaps TRBD1 as D (6 bases). The CDR3 extends over 15 amino acids. Germline V gives CDR1 SGHTA, CDR2 FQGNSA. V was shortened by 5 bases and J by 2 bases, with 15 bases between the two germline ends.